The subject of this entry is one T cell receptor (beta chain). The entry originates in a study of CD8+ T cells in alopecia areata. Study background: Treated patients were given 5 to 10 mg oral tofacitinib twice daily.

As to treatment: oral pan-JAK inhibitor, 5-10 mg twice daily. V shed 3 bases, J shed 0 bases, and the junction held 7 bases outside the gene matches. The CDR3 sequence is 16 residues long. Germline V gene sequence: CDR1 KGHSH, CDR2 LQKENI. The authors extracted RNA and reverse transcribed it into cDNA as the sequencing template. TCRdb's copy holds only in-frame clones and misses some; the assay was immunoSEQ multiplex PCR. The sample contains about 290,000 clones, roughly 60% of which appear only once. The clonotype was recovered from a human donor with alopecia areata. The J gene is TRBJ1-1, the V gene TRBV18; 7 bases agree with TRBD1. The specimen was CD4+ T cells sorted from blood, collected at week 24, from a patient treated with tofacitinib. CDR3 in DNA: TGTGCCAGCTCACCTCCGGGACAGATGATGAACACTGAAGCTTTCTTT. This translates into CASSPPGQMMNTEAFF.